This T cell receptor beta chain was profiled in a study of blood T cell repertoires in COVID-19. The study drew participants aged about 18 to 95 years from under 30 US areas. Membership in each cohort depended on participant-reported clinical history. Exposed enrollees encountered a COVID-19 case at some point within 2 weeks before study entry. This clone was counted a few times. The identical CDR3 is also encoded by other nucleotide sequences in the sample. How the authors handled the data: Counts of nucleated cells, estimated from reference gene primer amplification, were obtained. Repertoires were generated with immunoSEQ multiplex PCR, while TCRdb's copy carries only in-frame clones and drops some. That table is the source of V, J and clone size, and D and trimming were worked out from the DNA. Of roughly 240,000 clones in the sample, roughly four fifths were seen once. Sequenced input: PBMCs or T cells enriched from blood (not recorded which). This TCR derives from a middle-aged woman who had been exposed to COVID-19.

CDR3 nucleotide sequence: TGTGCCTGGAAAGGGGGGGGCGGGGGAGAGACCCAGTACTTC. It yields the protein CAWKGGGGGETQYF. The chain employs TRBV30 and TRBJ2-5; D might be TRBD2 (7 bases). Trimming took 4 bases from V and 4 from J, leaving 16 bases between them. From germline, CDR1 is GTSNPN and CDR2 SVGIG (reference sequence). The CDR3 is 14 amino acids.